This T cell receptor (beta chain) was sequenced for a study of monozygotic twins with inflammatory bowel disease. Study-wide points: TCRbeta inverse Simpson diversity was decreased in IBD patients versus healthy co-twins. No difference in repertoire similarity was seen between concordant and discordant twins, possibly because power was limited.

Of note for this clonotype: Antigen: not known.

A total RNA quantity of approximately 3,600 ng went into each TCR library. Template switching incorporated UMIs with a 6-nucleotide sample barcode. TCRdb reprocessed the 5' RACE reads; each CDR3 protein has one entry and no DNA is given. The table for this sample gives 300,000 to 350,000 distinct CDR3 sequences. The CDR3 spans 15 residues. The V gene's germline CDR1 is MNHEY and CDR2 SMNVEV (reference sequence). Material for sequencing was blood. This clonotype was obtained from a human donor with ulcerative colitis or Crohn's disease, or a healthy co-twin of an affected twin (not recorded which). The chain has TRBV27 and TRBJ2-1. CDR3 residues: CASSLAGVLYNEQFF.